The 21 T cell receptor beta chains in this list originate from one sample, sequenced in a study of tumor T cells in aggressive B-cell lymphoma (dated by TCRdb to the late 2010s). Library generation was performed with the immunoSEQ multiplex PCR assay. The table comes from immuneACCESS by way of TCRdb, which keeps in-frame sequences with V and J called. Part of the clones is missing from these tables; in studies checked, under half for an unresolved V gene and the rest for unknown reasons. The sample table contains roughly 3,000 clones; only one count was recorded for 85% to 90% of them. The ten biggest clones cover around 19% of the sample. The material sequenced was tumor tissue. These receptors originate from an adult with diffuse large B cell lymphoma.

The V and J genes are TRBV4-3 and TRBJ1-2; D gene uncertain. CDR3 length: 13 residues. Trimming shortened V by 4 bases and J by 5 bases, and 11 bases separated the two germline ends. CDR1 is LGHNA, CDR2 YSLEER, per germline. This chain's CDR3 is CASSLSRGYGYTF. The CDR3 region has the DNA TGCGCCAGCAGCCTATCGCGGGGATATGGCTACACCTTC.

J is TRBJ2-4 and V is TRBV7-2; tentatively, D is TRBD1 (5 bases). The CDR3 extends over 16 amino acids. In germline, CDR1 is SGHTA, CDR2 FQGNSA. V lost 1 base to trimming and J lost 0 bases, with 10 bases between them. CDR3 nucleotide sequence: TGTGCCAGCAGCTTAGTTGGGGCTCTAGCCAAAAACATTCAGTACTTC. Protein product: CASSLVGALAKNIQYF.

Regarding this clone: The identical CDR3 is also encoded by other nucleotide sequences in the sample. The rearrangement links TRBV29-1 to TRBJ2-7, with 14 nucleotides matching TRBD2. V shed 3 bases, J shed 4 bases, and the junction held 5 bases outside the gene matches. CDR1 and CDR2 from the germline V gene are SQVTM and ANQGSEA. The CDR3 is 15 residues long. This chain's CDR3 is CSVEGLAGEAYEQYF. The CDR3 DNA is TGCAGCGTTGAGGGACTAGCGGGAGAAGCTTACGAGCAGTACTTC.

The rearrangement uses TRBV7-8 and TRBJ1-1; D is uncertain. The CDR3 is 13 amino acids. The V end lost 6 bases, the J end lost 1 base, and 9 bases lay between the germline ends. In germline, CDR1 is SGHVS, CDR2 FQNEAQ. The CDR3 sequence: CASRRGWNTEAFF. In nucleotides, the CDR3 is TGTGCCAGCAGAAGAGGGTGGAACACTGAAGCTTTCTTT.

The CDR3 sequence: CASSRGGQGSPGELFF. The CDR3 DNA sequence: TGTGCCAGCAGCCGGGGGGGGCAGGGATCTCCCGGGGAGCTGTTTTTT. The rearrangement uses TRBV25-1 and TRBJ2-2; TRBD2 matches at 8 bases. CDR1 and CDR2 (germline): MGHDK, SYGVNS. CDR3 length equals 16 residues. J was trimmed by 6 bases and V by 6 bases; bases with no gene match: 12.

This clone was found a few times. The V call is TRBV9, the J call TRBJ2-1, with 7 bases matching TRBD1. CDR1 is SGDLS and CDR2 is YYNGEE in the germline V gene. The V segment lost 3 bases and the J segment 4 bases; nucleotides outside the gene matches: 16. The CDR3 sequence is 18 residues long. DNA for the CDR3: TGTGCCAGCAGCGATCCAACAGGGGCCAGCCTTATTTACAATGAGCAGTTCTTC. Translating it yields CASSDPTGASLIYNEQFF.

This chain uses TRBV4-1 with TRBJ1-1; D possibly corresponds to TRBD1 (5 bases). CDR1 and CDR2 from the germline V gene are MGHRA and YSYEKL. This CDR3 is built from 12 residues. The ends were cut back, 5 bases at V and 4 bases at J, with 8 bases in the middle. The CDR3 region has the DNA TGCGCCAGCAGCAGGGGATCCACTGAAGCTTTCTTT. Its translation: CASSRGSTEAFF.

The rearrangement links TRBV9 to TRBJ2-2, with D unclear. Germline V lookup: CDR1 SGDLS, CDR2 YYNGEE. V lost 3 bases and J 0 bases, leaving 6 bases between the germline ends. This CDR3 contains 14 residues. The CDR3 DNA reads TGTGCCAGCAGCGCCCGTTCGAACACCGGGGAGCTGTTTTTT. Its translation is CASSARSNTGELFF.

The rearrangement uses TRBV7-2 and TRBJ1-4; D is ambiguous. CDR1 SGHTA and CDR2 FQGNSA come from the germline V gene. This CDR3 has 15 amino acids. V was trimmed by 5 bases and J by 0 bases, leaving 10 bases between them. The CDR3 is CASSEHTATNEKLFF. The CDR3 DNA reads TGTGCCAGCAGCGAACACACCGCAACTAATGAAAAACTGTTTTTT.

The chain couples TRBV2 to TRBJ1-1, with TRBD1 matching 7 bases. V gave up 6 bases and J gave up 4 bases; unmatched junction bases: 14. This CDR3 has 16 amino acids. Germline lookup yields CDR1 SNHLY and CDR2 FYNNEI. The CDR3 spells CASSSWTQGQITEAFF. CDR3 nucleotides: TGTGCCAGCAGCTCTTGGACTCAGGGACAGATCACTGAAGCTTTCTTT.

Notes on this clone: At one of its ends the junction is not consistent with the germline gene, which may arise from a read error. This chain connects TRBV7-8 to TRBJ2-1; D is uncertain. The germline V gene has CDR1 SGHVS and CDR2 FQNEAQ. The CDR3 totals 18 residues. For the CDR3, the DNA is TGTGCCAGCAGCTTAGCTTTTCCTACGGCACCCGGTTACAATGAGCGGTTCTTC. It is translated as CASSLAFPTAPGYNERFF.

The rearrangement links TRBV30 to TRBJ1-1, with 7 bases matching TRBD1. The CDR3 is 15 amino acids. Germline-derived CDR1 and CDR2 are GTSNPN and SVGIG (reference sequence). V lost 4 bases, J lost 4 bases, and 12 bases stayed unmatched. The CDR3, as DNA: TGTGCCTGGATTCGACAGTGGGCAGGGGGCACTGAAGCTTTCTTT. It specifies CAWIRQWAGGTEAFF. Combining the CDR3 with reference TRBV30 and TRBJ1-1 gives the whole variable domain SQTIHQWPATLVQPVGSPLSLECTVEGTSNPNLYWYRQAAGRGLQLLFYSVGIGQISSEVPQNLSASRPQDRQFILSSKKLLLSDSGFYLCAWIRQWAGGTEAFFGQGTRLTVV.

The chain has TRBV19 and TRBJ1-2; 10 bases align to TRBD1. There are 15 residues in the CDR3. Germline V gene sequence: CDR1 LNHDA, CDR2 SQIVND (reference sequence). Trimming removed 4 bases from V and 4 bases from J; junction bases left unmatched: 6. CDR3 protein: CASSTSTGGVYGYTF. The CDR3 region has the DNA TGTGCCAGTAGTACCTCGACAGGGGGCGTCTATGGCTACACCTTC.

The chain combines TRBV5-4 with TRBJ1-2; D is uncertain. There are 16 residues in the CDR3. V shed 7 bases and J shed 4 bases, with 23 bases lying between them. From germline, CDR1 is SGHNT and CDR2 YYREEE (reference sequence). Here the CDR3 DNA reads TGTGCCAGCCATGGTCCCTTACCAGGAAAGACCTATGGCTACACCTTC. This sequence encodes CASHGPLPGKTYGYTF. The whole variable domain, filled in from reference TRBV5-4 and TRBJ1-2, reads ETGVTQSPTHLIKTRGQQVTLRCSSQSGHNTVSWYQQALGQGPQFIFQYYREEENGRGNFPPRFSGLQFPNYSSELNVNALELDDSALYLCASHGPLPGKTYGYTFGSGTRLTVV.

The J gene is TRBJ2-1, the V gene TRBV5-8; 7 bases are a match to TRBD2. CDR3 length: 15 amino acids. Germline CDR1 is SGHTS and CDR2 is YDEGEE. The junction had 9 bases not matched to a gene; V was cut back by 4 bases and J by 5 bases. CDR3 nucleotides: TGTGCCAGCAGCCCACTTGGGGGGGTGGACAATGAGCAGTTCTTC. Encoded protein: CASSPLGGVDNEQFF.

This chain joins TRBV2 and TRBJ2-2; TRBD1 might be the D (5 bases). CDR1 and CDR2 from the germline V gene are SNHLY and FYNNEI. The CDR3 contains 14 residues. V was cut by 7 bases and J by 1 base, with 10 bases left in between. CDR3 sequence: CASIGVRNTGELFF. The CDR3 DNA follows: TGTGCCAGCATAGGGGTCAGGAACACCGGGGAGCTGTTTTTT.

Worth noting for this clone: The same CDR3 is also encoded by other DNA sequences in this sample. This chain links TRBV9 with TRBJ2-3; a possible D gene is TRBD2 (6 bases). The CDR3 spans 16 residues. Germline V gene data show CDR1 as SGDLS and CDR2 as YYNGEE. V lost 0 bases and J lost 0, with 11 bases in between. The CDR3 DNA reads TGTGCCAGCAGCGTAGGTTGGCGGGGTAGCACAGATACGCAGTATTTT. Translation gives CASSVGWRGSTDTQYF.

A few counts support this clone. Written as DNA, the CDR3 is TGTGCCAGCAGCCGACAGGGTTTCTATGGCTACACCTTC. Translated: CASSRQGFYGYTF. The chain uses TRBV25-1 and TRBJ1-2; the match to TRBD1 covers 7 bases. There are 13 residues in the CDR3. Germline values: CDR1 MGHDK, CDR2 SYGVNS. Trimming removed 6 bases from V and 4 bases from J; junction bases left unmatched: 5.

This sequence joins TRBV5-1 and TRBJ2-1, with a weak D call TRBD2 (6 bases). This CDR3 spans 14 amino acids. V was shortened by 3 bases and J by 4 bases, with 11 bases between the two germline ends. The germline CDR1 and CDR2 sequences are SGHRS and YFSETQ. DNA of the CDR3: TGCGCCAGCAGCTACTCCGGGAGTTACAATGAGCAGTTCTTC. Amino acids: CASSYSGSYNEQFF.

This clone has a single count. The chain combines TRBV2 with TRBJ1-4, with 8 bases that match TRBD1. The CDR3 has 16 residues. CDR1 is SNHLY and CDR2 is FYNNEI in the germline V gene. J gave up 8 bases and V 4 bases, and 12 bases lay outside the gene matches. The CDR3 nucleotides are TGTGCCAGCAGTGCGGTGGGGCCAGGGGGCCGCGAAAAACTGTTTTTT. Amino acids: CASSAVGPGGREKLFF.

The V gene is TRBV18, the J gene TRBJ2-1, with a tentative D call TRBD2 (5 bases). Germline V lookup: CDR1 KGHSH, CDR2 LQKENI. The CDR3 is 15 amino acids. V lost 3 bases to trimming and J lost 0 bases, with 9 bases between them. The CDR3, as DNA: TGTGCCAGCTCACCTCAAGGGAGCTCCTACAATGAGCAGTTCTTC. This sequence encodes CASSPQGSSYNEQFF.